What follows are 17 T cell receptor beta chains derived from one specimen sequenced in a study of Ad26.COV2.S vaccination and SARS-CoV-2 variants. TCRdb's table, derived via immunoSEQ multiplex PCR, lists solely in-frame clones and lacks some. The data contain around 340,000 clones, 88% of them singletons. Treatment indicated: around 19 received Ad26.COV2.S at low or high dose, single or two shots; roughly five received placebo; per-sample allocation not given. The samples were gathered on day 63 after the first injection of vaccine or placebo. Sequenced here: peripheral blood, sampled in a trial of Ad26.COV2.S vaccine versus placebo. The receptors originated from a person aged 18 to 59 who received the Ad26.COV2.S COVID-19 vaccine or a placebo.

The V call is TRBV3-1 (or the pseudogene TRBV3-2), the J call TRBJ2-7, with 7 bases matching TRBD2. Germline CDR1 is LGHDT and CDR2 is YNNKEL (reference sequence). V lost 11 bases and J lost 5; bases outside the gene matches: 6. CDR3 length equals 11 residues. The CDR3 coding sequence is TGTGCCGGACTAGGTGTCGACGAGCAGTACTTC. Amino acids: CAGLGVDEQYF.

The rearrangement joins TRBV3-1 (or the pseudogene TRBV3-2) to TRBJ2-2, with 9 bases fitting TRBD1. In germline, CDR1 is LGHDT, CDR2 YNNKEL (reference sequence). There are 15 residues in the CDR3. With V trimmed by 4 bases and J by 4 bases, 4 bases remained unmatched. The CDR3 is CASSPQGAITGELFF. CDR3 nucleotide sequence: TGTGCCAGCAGCCCACAGGGGGCTATCACCGGGGAGCTGTTTTTT.

This clone came up a few times. V and J are TRBV7-2 and TRBJ2-1, with 7 bases identical to TRBD2. Germline values: CDR1 SGHTA, CDR2 FQGNSA. V lost 8 bases and J lost 6; bases outside the gene matches: 13. This CDR3 contains 15 residues. In nucleotides, the CDR3 is TGTGCCAGCGTCCAATCTAGCGGAAGAATCAATGAGCAGTTCTTC. Translated: CASVQSSGRINEQFF. Drawing the rest from reference TRBV7-2 and TRBJ2-1, the complete variable domain is GAGVSQSPSNKVTEKGKDVELRCDPISGHTALYWYRQSLGQGLEFLIYFQGNSAPDKSGLPSDRFSAERTGGSVSTLTIQRTQQEDSAVYLCASVQSSGRINEQFFGPGTRLTVL.

The chain links TRBV28 to TRBJ1-6; possible D gene TRBD1, 5 bases. The germline V gene has CDR1 MDHEN and CDR2 SYDVKM. The CDR3 covers 14 residues. V was cut by 4 bases and J by 7 bases, with 11 bases left in between. CDR3 residues: CASSSGLSNSPLHF. CDR3 nucleotides: TGTGCCAGCAGTTCGGGACTGTCAAATTCACCCCTCCACTTT.

This sequence joins TRBV6-5 and TRBJ2-5, with D uncertain. Germline CDR1 MNHEY, CDR2 SVGAGI. This CDR3 region has 15 residues. V lost 2 bases to trimming and J lost 5 bases, with 15 bases between them. CDR3: CASSYRTNPEETQYF. Written as DNA, the CDR3 is TGTGCCAGCAGTTACCGCACTAACCCGGAGGAGACCCAGTACTTC.

The CDR3 reads CASSQARGQGTYYGYTF. The CDR3 nucleotides read TGCGCCAGCAGCCAAGCTCGGGGACAGGGAACTTACTATGGCTACACCTTC. This chain uses TRBV4-3 with TRBJ1-2, with 9 bases fitting TRBD1. In germline, CDR1 is LGHNA, CDR2 YSLEER. The length of the CDR3 is 17 residues. V was clipped by 1 base and J by 3 bases; unmatched bases: 9.

The J gene is TRBJ1-1, the V gene TRBV7-9; possibly TRBD1 for D (5 bases). CDR1 and CDR2 (germline): SEHNR, FQNEAQ (reference sequence). The CDR3 covers 15 residues. Trimming removed 0 bases from V and 4 bases from J, with 12 bases in between. In DNA, the CDR3 is TGTGCCAGCAGCTTAGCGCGGGGCCGGGCCACTGAAGCTTTCTTT. Its protein product is CASSLARGRATEAFF.

In nucleotides, the CDR3 is TGCGCCAGCAGCCTCTCCTCCTACGAGCAGTACTTC. It codes for CASSLSSYEQYF. This rearrangement joins TRBV5-1 to TRBJ2-7; no definite D call. The germline V gene encodes CDR1 SGHRS and CDR2 YFSETQ. The length of the CDR3 is 12 residues. Trimming cost V 4 bases and J 0 bases, with 5 bases left between them.

The genes are TRBV6-5 and TRBJ2-5; 7 bases map to TRBD2. The CDR3 loop spans 13 amino acids. V dropped 8 bases and J dropped 2; count of bases not matched to a gene: 5. CDR1 and CDR2 (germline): MNHEY, SVGAGI. The DNA of the CDR3 is TGTGCCAGCTTAAAGCGGGGACAAGAGACCCAGTACTTC. Encoded protein: CASLKRGQETQYF.

The chain has TRBV11-3 and TRBJ2-5; 7 bases are shared with TRBD2. Trimming took 2 bases from V and 3 from J; bases not matched to a gene: 3. Germline V gene lookup returns CDR1 SGHNT and CDR2 YENEEA. The CDR3 spans 14 residues. The CDR3 protein is CASSLITSEETQYF. The CDR3 coding sequence is TGTGCCAGCAGCTTAATAACTAGCGAAGAGACCCAGTACTTC.

The gene calls are TRBV30 and TRBJ1-6, with 9 positions matching TRBD1. The CDR3 runs to 15 residues. Losses at the gene ends were 4 bases for V and 8 bases for J; bases not matched to a gene: 9. Germline V gives CDR1 GTSNPN, CDR2 SVGIG (reference sequence). The CDR3 DNA follows: TGTGCCTGGACGGTGCGAAGGACAGGGGATTCACCCCTCCACTTT. It specifies CAWTVRRTGDSPLHF.

This clone was found a few times. This chain connects TRBV29-1 to TRBJ2-7; the match to TRBD1 covers 9 bases. CDR1 SQVTM and CDR2 ANQGSEA come from the germline V gene. This CDR3 contains 13 residues. The ends lost 5 bases at V and 3 bases at J; junction bases unmatched: 5. The CDR3 spells CSVSRDRVYEQYF. Written as DNA, the CDR3 is TGCAGCGTTTCCCGGGACAGGGTCTACGAGCAGTACTTC.

The CDR3 protein is CASRSSGGAHNEQFF. Here the CDR3 DNA reads TGTGCCAGCAGATCTAGCGGGGGGGCCCACAATGAGCAGTTCTTC. This rearrangement joins TRBV7-3 to TRBJ2-1, with 12 bases fitting TRBD2. J was trimmed by 5 bases and V by 6 bases; bases with no gene match: 5. Germline CDR1 reads SGHTA; CDR2 reads FQGTGA. The length of the CDR3 is 15 residues.

The chain links TRBV6-6 to TRBJ1-4; TRBD1 aligns across 9 bases. Germline V CDR1 and CDR2: MNHNY, SVGAGI (reference sequence). After removal of 6 bases from V and 7 bases from J, the junction contained 6 bases not matched to a gene. CDR3 length equals 14 residues. The CDR3 loop reads CASRLQGAGEKLFF. As DNA, the CDR3 is TGTGCCAGCAGACTACAGGGGGCAGGTGAAAAACTGTTTTTT.

V usage is TRBV7-9 and J usage is TRBJ1-3, with D possibly TRBD1 on 5 matching bases. The V gene's germline CDR1 is SEHNR and CDR2 FQNEAQ (reference sequence). There are 15 residues in the CDR3. V was clipped by 9 bases and J by 3 bases, with 18 bases between them. CDR3 DNA sequence: TGTGCCAGAGGGACTCTTGAGACGATTGGAAACACCATATATTTT. It translates to CARGTLETIGNTIYF.

A single count supports this clone. The V gene is TRBV27, the J gene TRBJ2-1, with 9 positions matching TRBD1. CDR1 MNHEY and CDR2 SMNVEV come from the germline V gene (reference sequence). This CDR3 has 15 amino acids. J gave up 4 bases and V 7 bases, and 8 bases lay outside the gene matches. CDR3 sequence: CASTRGTGLYNEQFF. CDR3 nucleotides: TGTGCCAGCACCCGAGGGACAGGGCTGTACAATGAGCAGTTCTTC.

The chain has TRBV29-1 and TRBJ1-4; 7 nucleotides align to TRBD1. The V gene's germline CDR1 is SQVTM and CDR2 ANQGSEA. The CDR3 contains 14 residues. V shed 6 bases, J shed 5 bases, and the junction held 9 bases outside the gene matches. CDR3 DNA sequence: TGCAGCGTAGGCCGGGGGACAGTCAATGAAAAACTGTTTTTT. Translation gives CSVGRGTVNEKLFF.